Sequencing of this T cell receptor (beta chain) was carried out in a study of blood T cell repertoires in COVID-19. Across the whole study: Nucleic acid was either cDNA or gDNA, and it came from T cells, B-cell-depleted T cells, or PBMCs.

Original analysis: By means of reference gene primer amplification, nucleated cell counts were estimated. This table comes from immunoSEQ multiplex PCR, and its TCRdb copy is limited to in-frame clones, with some not included. V, J and clone size reflect that table, while D and trimming were determined from the DNA. The sample includes around 250,000 clones, approximately 85% of them seen just once. Which cohort a participant joined came from the clinical history participants gave. Specimen: PBMCs or T cells enriched from blood (not recorded which). The sequence came from a woman between 50 and 59 years old who had been exposed to COVID-19.

The CDR3 DNA is TGTGCCAGCTCACCGGACGGGATCTCTGGAAACACCATATATTTT. It translates to CASSPDGISGNTIYF. The chain recombines TRBV18 with TRBJ1-3; D gene ambiguous. Germline CDR1 KGHSH, CDR2 LQKENI. Trimming pared 3 bases from V and 0 bases from J, leaving 9 bases between. The CDR3 loop spans 15 amino acids.